These 10 T cell receptor beta chains were sequenced from one sample in a study of cytomegalovirus exposure and HLA in healthy donors. Researchers ran the PCR with 60 Vbeta and 13 Jbeta primers. Generated by immunoSEQ multiplex PCR, the TCRdb table keeps only in-frame clones and is missing some. The sample holds roughly 180,000 clones, about 80% seen once. The sequenced material came from PBMCs. These receptors were collected from a man between 35 and 55 years old in good health and CMV-seronegative.

The chain employs TRBV7-3 and TRBJ2-1; 9 bases line up with TRBD2. CDR3 length: 14 residues. Germline CDR1 and CDR2: SGHTA and FQGTGA. V was clipped by 1 base and J by 9 bases; unmatched bases: 4. The CDR3 loop is CASSLNLAGTEQFF. Here the CDR3 DNA reads TGTGCCAGCAGCTTAAACCTAGCGGGGACTGAGCAGTTCTTC.

The chain recombines TRBV18 with TRBJ2-7; D is perhaps TRBD1 (5 bases). This CDR3 contains 13 residues. From germline, CDR1 is KGHSH and CDR2 LQKENI. V was cut by 6 bases and J by 3 bases, with 12 bases left in between. The CDR3 bases are TGTGCCAGCTCCCTCGGTCAGGGCTACGAGCAGTACTTC. Its translation: CASSLGQGYEQYF.

The J gene is TRBJ1-4, the V gene TRBV5-6; D is uncertain. Trimming took off 4 bases at V and 8 bases at J, with 21 bases between the two ends. The V gene's germline CDR1 is SGHDT and CDR2 YYEEEE. The CDR3 is made up of 16 amino acids. CDR3 protein: CASSPELAVEREKLFF. The CDR3 DNA is TGTGCCAGCAGCCCCGAGCTGGCGGTCGAGAGGGAAAAACTGTTTTTT. Filled out from reference TRBV5-6 and TRBJ1-4, the complete variable domain reads DAGVTQSPTHLIKTRGQQVTLRCSPKSGHDTVSWYQQALGQGPQFIFQYYEEEERQRGNFPDRFSGHQFPNYSSELNVNALLLGDSALYLCASSPELAVEREKLFFGSGTQLSVL.

The genes are TRBV9 and TRBJ2-3, with D maybe TRBD2 (5 bases). With 0 bases removed from V and 0 bases from J, the gap between germline ends came to 8 bases. This CDR3 has 15 residues. Germline V lookup: CDR1 SGDLS, CDR2 YYNGEE. CDR3 amino acids: CASSVGGYSTDTQYF. CDR3 nucleotides: TGTGCCAGCAGCGTAGGCGGGTATAGCACAGATACGCAGTATTTT.

The chain has TRBV4-2 and TRBJ1-4; TRBD1 agrees at 9 bases. There are 17 residues in the CDR3. The germline V gene encodes CDR1 LGHNA and CDR2 YNFKEQ. The trim removed 3 bases at V and 4 bases at J, leaving 9 bases unmatched. CDR3 nucleotides: TGTGCCAGCAGCCAGGACGACAGGGGGGATCTTAATGAAAAACTGTTTTTT. Its translation: CASSQDDRGDLNEKLFF.

V is TRBV7-2 and J is TRBJ2-2; possibly TRBD2 for D (6 bases). The CDR3 sequence is 15 residues long. Between the trimmed V and J ends, which lost 7 bases and 4 bases, there was a span of 16 bases. Germline CDR1 SGHTA, CDR2 FQGNSA. The CDR3 DNA sequence: TGTGCCAGCACCTGGGGAGGAGTTAGCACCGGGGAGCTGTTTTTT. Translation gives CASTWGGVSTGELFF.

The V call is TRBV5-4, the J call TRBJ2-3; 11 bases align to TRBD1. Germline lookup yields CDR1 SGHNT and CDR2 YYREEE (reference sequence). The CDR3 contains 17 residues. Trimming at V came to 5 bases and at J to 4 bases, leaving 12 bases not matched to a gene. CDR3: CASSASRDRGLSDTQYF. DNA of the CDR3: TGTGCCAGCAGTGCCTCCCGGGACAGGGGGTTATCAGATACGCAGTATTTT. The variable domain in full, completed from reference TRBV5-4 and TRBJ2-3, reads ETGVTQSPTHLIKTRGQQVTLRCSSQSGHNTVSWYQQALGQGPQFIFQYYREEENGRGNFPPRFSGLQFPNYSSELNVNALELDDSALYLCASSASRDRGLSDTQYFGPGTRLTVL.

CDR3 sequence (DNA): TGTGCCAGTAGAGCGGGAAGCACAGATACGCAGTATTTT. Translation gives CASRAGSTDTQYF. The chain links TRBV19 to TRBJ2-3, with TRBD2 matching over 7 bases. This CDR3 spans 13 amino acids. The germline V gene encodes CDR1 LNHDA and CDR2 SQIVND (reference sequence). With V trimmed by 6 bases and J by 0 bases, 0 bases remained unmatched.

V usage is TRBV5-4 and J usage is TRBJ2-1; TRBD1 matches at 11 bases. Germline loops: CDR1 SGHNT, CDR2 YYREEE (reference sequence). J gave up 4 bases and V 3 bases, and 3 bases lay outside the gene matches. This CDR3 region has 15 residues. CDR3 residues: CASSSGTGGYNEQFF. In nucleotides, the CDR3 is TGTGCCAGCAGCTCCGGGACAGGGGGTTACAATGAGCAGTTCTTC. Based on the CDR3 plus reference TRBV5-4 and TRBJ2-1, the full variable domain is ETGVTQSPTHLIKTRGQQVTLRCSSQSGHNTVSWYQQALGQGPQFIFQYYREEENGRGNFPPRFSGLQFPNYSSELNVNALELDDSALYLCASSSGTGGYNEQFFGPGTRLTVL.

This rearrangement joins TRBV2 to TRBJ1-6; D is unresolved. Germline V gene data show CDR1 as SNHLY and CDR2 as FYNNEI. The length of the CDR3 is 13 residues. The V end lost 3 bases, the J end lost 10 bases, and 10 bases lay between the germline ends. DNA of the CDR3: TGTGCCAGCAGTGAGGCCGCGGGCTCACCCCTCCACTTT. This codes for CASSEAAGSPLHF.